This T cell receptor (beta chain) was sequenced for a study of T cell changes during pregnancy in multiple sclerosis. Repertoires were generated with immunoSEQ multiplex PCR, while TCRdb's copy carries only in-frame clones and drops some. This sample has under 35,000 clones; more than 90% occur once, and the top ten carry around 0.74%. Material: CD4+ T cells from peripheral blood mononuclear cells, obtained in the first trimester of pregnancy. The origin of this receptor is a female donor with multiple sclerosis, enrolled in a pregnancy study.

CDR3 bases: TGCAGCGTTGTAGGGCAGGGGGCGACCGGTCCCTATGGCTACACCTTC. Residues: CSVVGQGATGPYGYTF. This chain uses TRBV29-1 with TRBJ1-2, with 8 bases lining up with TRBD1. CDR1 SQVTM and CDR2 ANQGSEA come from the germline V gene. CDR3 size: 16 residues. The V and J ends lost 4 bases and 4 bases, in that order; junction bases with no gene match: 14.